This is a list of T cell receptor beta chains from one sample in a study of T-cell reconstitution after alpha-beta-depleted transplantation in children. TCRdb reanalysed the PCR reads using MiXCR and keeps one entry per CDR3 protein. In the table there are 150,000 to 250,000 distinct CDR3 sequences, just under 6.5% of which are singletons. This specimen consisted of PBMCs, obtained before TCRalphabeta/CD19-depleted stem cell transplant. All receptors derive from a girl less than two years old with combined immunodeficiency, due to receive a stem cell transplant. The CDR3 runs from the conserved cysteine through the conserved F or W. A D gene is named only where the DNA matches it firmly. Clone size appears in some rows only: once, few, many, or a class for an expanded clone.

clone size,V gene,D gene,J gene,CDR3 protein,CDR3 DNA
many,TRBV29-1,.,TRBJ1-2,CSVVQDDGYTF,TGCAGCGTTGTGCAGGATGATGGCTACACCTTC
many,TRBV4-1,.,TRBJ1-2,CASSRPYDGNYGYTF,TGCGCCAGCAGCCGCCCATACGACGGAAACTATGGCTACACCTTC
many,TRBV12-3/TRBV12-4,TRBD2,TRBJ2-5,CASSFGLAGDQETQYF,TGTGCCAGCAGTTTTGGACTAGCGGGGGATCAAGAGACCCAGTACTTC
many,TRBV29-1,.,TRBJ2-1,CSVEYLAPNEQFF,TGCAGCGTTGAATATCTAGCGCCCAATGAGCAGTTCTTC
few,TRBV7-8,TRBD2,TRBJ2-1,CASSLPSGVHNEQFF,TGTGCCAGCAGCTTGCCTAGCGGGGTGCACAATGAGCAGTTCTTC
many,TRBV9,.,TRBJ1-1,CASSVAVNTEAFF,TGTGCCAGCAGCGTAGCAGTGAACACTGAAGCTTTCTTT
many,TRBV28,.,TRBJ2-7,CASTGRTYEQYF,TGTGCCAGCACTGGCAGGACCTACGAGCAGTACTTC
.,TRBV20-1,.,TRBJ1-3,CSARGRDTIYF,TGCAGTGCTAGAGGTCGGGACACCATATATTTT
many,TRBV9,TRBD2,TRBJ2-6,CASSVISDMGLASSGANVLTF,TGTGCCAGCAGCGTGATCTCCGACATGGGACTAGCGTCCTCTGGGGCCAACGTCCTGACTTTC
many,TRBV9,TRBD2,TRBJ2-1,CASSVDGGAFNEQFF,TGTGCCAGCAGCGTAGACGGGGGGGCTTTCAATGAGCAGTTCTTC
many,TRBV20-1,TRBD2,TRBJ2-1,CSARDRTSPTTWTSFGEQFF,TGCAGTGCTAGAGATCGAACCTCTCCGACCACCTGGACTAGCTTTGGGGAGCAGTTCTTC
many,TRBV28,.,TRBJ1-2,CASSLSPDGYGYTF,TGTGCCAGCAGTTTATCCCCAGATGGATATGGCTACACCTTC
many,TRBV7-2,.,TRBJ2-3,CASSLGTLAPSEGYF,TGTGCCAGCAGCTTAGGGACCCTAGCGCCATCCGAGGGGTATTTT
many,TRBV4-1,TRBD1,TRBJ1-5,CASSQILGTGGFSNQPQHF,TGCGCCAGCAGCCAGATCCTCGGGACAGGGGGCTTTAGCAATCAGCCCCAGCATTTT
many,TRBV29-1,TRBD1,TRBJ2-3,CSARWDRSTDTQYF,TGCAGCGCCCGGTGGGACAGAAGCACAGATACGCAGTATTTT
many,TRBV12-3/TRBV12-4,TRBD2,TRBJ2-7,CASSTLAGGPEEQYF,TGTGCCAGCAGTACACTAGCGGGGGGGCCCGAGGAGCAGTACTTC
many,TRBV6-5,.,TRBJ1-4,CASSRAGLATNEKLFF,TGTGCCAGCAGTCGTGCAGGGCTAGCAACTAATGAAAAACTGTTTTTT
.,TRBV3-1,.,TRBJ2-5,CANSQDRQETQYF,TGTGCCAACAGCCAAGACAGGCAAGAGACCCAGTACTTC
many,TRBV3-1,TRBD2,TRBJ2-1,CASSPLASGGFTYNEQFF,TGTGCCAGCAGCCCGCTGGCTAGCGGGGGGTTTACCTACAATGAGCAGTTCTTC
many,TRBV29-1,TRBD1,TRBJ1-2,CSVDSSAPGTVNRGYTF,TGCAGCGTCGATTCAAGTGCGCCCGGGACAGTTAACAGGGGCTACACCTTC
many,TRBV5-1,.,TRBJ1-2,CASRGNYGYTF,TGCGCCAGCAGAGGGAACTATGGCTACACCTTC
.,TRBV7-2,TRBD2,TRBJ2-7,CASSSSSGLSYEQYF,TGTGCCAGCAGCTCATCTAGCGGCCTCTCCTACGAGCAGTACTTC
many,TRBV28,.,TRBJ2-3,CASSLPRSGVITDTQYF,TGTGCCAGCAGTTTGCCCCGGTCGGGGGTTATCACAGATACGCAGTATTTT
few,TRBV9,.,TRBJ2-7,CASSSGADPYEQYF,TGTGCCAGCAGCTCAGGGGCGGATCCCTACGAGCAGTACTTC
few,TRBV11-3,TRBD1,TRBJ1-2,CASSLGDSVNYGYTF,TGTGCCAGCAGCTTAGGGGACAGCGTTAACTATGGCTACACCTTC
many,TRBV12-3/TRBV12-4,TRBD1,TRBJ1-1,CASSFQGGTEAFF,TGTGCCAGCAGTTTCCAGGGGGGCACTGAAGCTTTCTTT
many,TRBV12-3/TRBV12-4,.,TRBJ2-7,CASSPRVRYEQYF,TGTGCCAGCAGTCCTAGGGTCCGCTACGAGCAGTACTTC